This paragraph reports one TCR beta chain. Its antigen is unknown. The CDR3 loop spans 16 amino acids. V dropped 0 bases and J dropped 0 bases, with 10 bases sitting between them. CDR1 is SGHRS, CDR2 YFSETQ, per germline. Sequencing used immunoSEQ multiplex PCR; TCRdb keeps in-frame clones, though not all of them. The data hold 55,000 to 80,000 clones, with 93% observed a single time. These data originate in a study of PD-1 blockade in classical Hodgkin lymphoma. Notes on the study in general: Whereas CD4+ TCR diversity had risen significantly by C4D1, CD8+ TCR diversity had not. Newly diagnosed and completely responding patients shared comparable baseline diversity. Exclusion applied to patients who initiated nivolumab less than 1 year following ASCT. Newly diagnosed patients were reported to start with lower TCR diversity than healthy donors.

Brentuximab vedotin exposure varied among the patients, all of whom had relapsed after autologous stem cell transplantation. The chain couples TRBV5-1 to TRBJ1-3; D call uncertain. This sample comprised peripheral blood mononuclear cells (PBMCs), obtained at baseline. The TCR originated in a human donor with classical Hodgkin lymphoma. Here the CDR3 DNA reads TGCGCCAGCAGCTTGGAACAGACCCGCTCTGGAAACACCATATATTTT. It codes for CASSLEQTRSGNTIYF.